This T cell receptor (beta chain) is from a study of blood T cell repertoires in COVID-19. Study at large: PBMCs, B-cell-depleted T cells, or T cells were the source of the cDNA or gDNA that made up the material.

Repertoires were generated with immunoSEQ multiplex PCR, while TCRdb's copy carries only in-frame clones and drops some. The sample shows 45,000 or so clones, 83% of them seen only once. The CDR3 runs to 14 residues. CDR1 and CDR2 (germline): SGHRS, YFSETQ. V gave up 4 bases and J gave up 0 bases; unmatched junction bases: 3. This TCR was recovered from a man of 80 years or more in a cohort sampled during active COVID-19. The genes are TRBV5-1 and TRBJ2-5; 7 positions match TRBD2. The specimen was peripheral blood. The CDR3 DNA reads TGCGCCAGCAGCCAGGGACTAAACCAAGAGACCCAGTACTTC. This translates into CASSQGLNQETQYF.